A selection of T cell receptor beta chains follows, all from one sample in a study of blood T cells in healthy people across ages. TCRdb ran MiXCR on the 5' RACE reads and lists one entry per CDR3 protein. The table shows nearly 1 million distinct CDR3 sequences, with roughly half occurring only once. Sample: blood. These receptors all stem from a woman in her fifties or sixties in good health. The CDR3 runs from the conserved cysteine through the conserved F or W. D genes are given only for firm matches. The listing skips clone size in some rows; elsewhere it reads once, few, many or a size class.

few,TRBV7-9,TRBJ2-7,14,.,TGTGCCAGCAGCACTGGACGGACCTCCTACGAGCAGTACTTC,CASSTGRTSYEQYF
.,TRBV28,TRBJ1-5,12,.,TGTGCCAGTGACAGTAGCAATCAGCCCCAGCATTTT,CASDSSNQPQHF
.,TRBV18,TRBJ2-3,15,.,TGTGCCAGCTCACCACCGGGGCCGATGGTAGATACGCAGTATTTT,CASSPPGPMVDTQYF
.,TRBV4-2,TRBJ1-4,13,.,TGTGCCAGCAGCCAAGAGTCACATGAAAAACTGTTTTTT,CASSQESHEKLFF
.,TRBV30,TRBJ2-5,13,.,TGTGCCTGGTTGGGGCCGAGGAGTGGTGAGCAGTACTTC,CAWLGPRSGEQYF
.,TRBV5-1,TRBJ2-7,14,.,TGCGCCAGCAGCTTTAGCCCGTCGACGGGCGAGCAGTACTTC,CASSFSPSTGEQYF
few,TRBV6-5,TRBJ2-1,15,TRBD2,TGTGCCAGCATCTCCCCGGGCGGGGGGATGAGTGAGCAGTTCTTC,CASISPGGGMSEQFF
.,TRBV28,TRBJ2-2,17,TRBD2,TGTGCCAGCAGTTTGGAAGGACTAGCGGGAGTAACCGGGGAGCTGTTTTTT,CASSLEGLAGVTGELFF
.,TRBV7-9,TRBJ2-1,15,.,TGTGCCAGCAGCTTAGTTAGGGCACTCTACAATGAGCAGTTCTTC,CASSLVRALYNEQFF
.,TRBV6-6,TRBJ1-6,14,.,TGTGCCAGCAGTCTGGGGCAGCTTAATTCACCCCTCCACTTT,CASSLGQLNSPLHF
few,TRBV4-1,TRBJ2-3,13,TRBD1,TGCGCCAGCAGCCAAGATCAAAGGACAGGGGTGTATTTT,CASSQDQRTGVYF
few,TRBV24-1,TRBJ2-3,15,.,TGTGCCACCAGTGACCCGGGACGGATAACAGATACGCAGTATTTT,CATSDPGRITDTQYF
.,TRBV7-2,TRBJ1-4,13,TRBD1,TGTGCCAGCAGTCGGGACAGGGATGAAAAACTGTTTTTT,CASSRDRDEKLFF
.,TRBV6-2/TRBV6-3,TRBJ2-7,16,.,TGTGCCAGCAGTTACGGCAGTCTTAGCTCCTACAATGAGCAGTACTTC,CASSYGSLSSYNEQYF
.,TRBV5-1,TRBJ2-3,11,TRBD1,TGCGCCAGCAGCTTGGATAGGGACAGGTATTTT,CASSLDRDRYF
.,TRBV27,TRBJ2-5,13,TRBD2,TGTGCCAAACGAGCGGGAGGGCCGCAGACCCAGTACTTC,CAKRAGGPQTQYF
.,TRBV11-1,TRBJ2-6,17,.,TGTGCCTGCAGCTCACGACCAGGGAGAACTGGGGCCAACGTCCTGACTTTC,CACSSRPGRTGANVLTF